This T cell receptor beta chain was sequenced for a study of T cell responses to AZD1222 COVID-19 vaccine. Study overall: Pooling of second doses given at about 4 or about 12 weeks was done. Overall study findings and caveats: Donors were largely white British and mainly female; clonal diversity was possibly underestimated.

Points on this clone: The target antigen is unknown.

Sequenced by immunoSEQ multiplex PCR; TCRdb stores in-frame clones only, minus some. The data show around 110,000 clones, 90% to 95% seen once. The CDR3 loop spans 13 amino acids. Trimming removed 8 bases at V and 6 bases at J, with 16 bases between. Germline values: CDR1 LNHDA, CDR2 SQIVND (reference sequence). The sample in question was peripheral blood, obtained on day 0 of AZD1222 vaccination. The origin of this receptor is an adult in good health. The genes are TRBV19 and TRBJ1-2; D is possibly TRBD1 (6 bases). In DNA, the CDR3 is TGTGCCAGTGCTAATCAGGGGTTCGATGGCTACACCTTC. This encodes CASANQGFDGYTF.